Given below is one T cell receptor beta chain in context. This entry belongs to a study of T cells in Graves' hyperthyroidism and ophthalmopathy. CDR1 is LNHDA and CDR2 is SQIVND in the germline V gene (reference sequence). This CDR3 contains 15 residues. The ends lost 3 bases at V and 4 bases at J; junction bases unmatched: 8. RNA transcripts yielded amplified TCR beta CDR3 regions. An initial round of RT-PCR targeting the TCR CDR3 relied on the HTBI primer set. TCRdb re-called the multiplex PCR reads through MiXCR, storing one row per CDR3 protein. The table records about 350,000 distinct CDR3 sequences, around 15% of them present only once.

The gene calls are TRBV19 and TRBJ2-7; 8 bases match TRBD1. This receptor was taken from an older woman with Graves' ophthalmopathy. Sequenced: blood. CDR3 DNA sequence: TGTGCCAGTAGTATCGGACAGGGTATACTTTACGAGCAGTACTTC. This sequence encodes CASSIGQGILYEQYF.